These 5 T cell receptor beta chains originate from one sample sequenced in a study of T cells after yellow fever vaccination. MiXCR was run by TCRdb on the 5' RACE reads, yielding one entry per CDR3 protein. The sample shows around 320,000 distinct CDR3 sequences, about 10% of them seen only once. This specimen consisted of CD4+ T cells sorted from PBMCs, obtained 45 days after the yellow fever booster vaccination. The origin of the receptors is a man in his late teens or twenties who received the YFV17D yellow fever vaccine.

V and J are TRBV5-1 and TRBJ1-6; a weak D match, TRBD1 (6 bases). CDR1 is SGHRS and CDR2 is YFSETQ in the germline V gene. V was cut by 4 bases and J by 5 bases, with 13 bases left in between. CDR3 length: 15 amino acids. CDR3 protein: CASSPPAGDNSPLHF. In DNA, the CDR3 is TGCGCCAGCAGCCCTCCGGCAGGGGATAATTCACCCCTCCACTTT.

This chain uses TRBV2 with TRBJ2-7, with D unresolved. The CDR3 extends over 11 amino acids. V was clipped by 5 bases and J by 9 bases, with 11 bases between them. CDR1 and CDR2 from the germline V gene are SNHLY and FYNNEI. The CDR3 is CASSTLGRQYF. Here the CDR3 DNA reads TGTGCCAGCAGTACACTTGGGCGGCAGTACTTC.

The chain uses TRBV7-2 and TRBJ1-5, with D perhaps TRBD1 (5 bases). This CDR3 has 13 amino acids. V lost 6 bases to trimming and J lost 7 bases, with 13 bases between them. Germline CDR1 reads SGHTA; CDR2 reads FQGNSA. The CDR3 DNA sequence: TGTGCCAGCAGTTCCCAGGGTGACCAGCCCCAGCATTTT. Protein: CASSSQGDQPQHF.

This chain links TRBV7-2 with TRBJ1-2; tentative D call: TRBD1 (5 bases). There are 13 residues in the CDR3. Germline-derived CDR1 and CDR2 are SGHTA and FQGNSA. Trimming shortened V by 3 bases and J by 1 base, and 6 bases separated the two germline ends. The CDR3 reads CASSFDSNYGYTF. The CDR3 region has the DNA TGTGCCAGCAGCTTCGACAGTAACTATGGCTACACCTTC. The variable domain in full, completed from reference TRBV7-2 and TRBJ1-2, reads GAGVSQSPSNKVTEKGKDVELRCDPISGHTALYWYRQSLGQGLEFLIYFQGNSAPDKSGLPSDRFSAERTGGSVSTLTIQRTQQEDSAVYLCASSFDSNYGYTFGSGTRLTVV.

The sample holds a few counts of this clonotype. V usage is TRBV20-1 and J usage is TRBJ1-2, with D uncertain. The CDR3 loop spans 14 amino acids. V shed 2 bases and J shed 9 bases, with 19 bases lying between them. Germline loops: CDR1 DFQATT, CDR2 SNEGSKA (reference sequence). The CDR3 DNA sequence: TGCAGTGCTAGAATTGGAATAGGGTTAATGAGCTACACCTTC. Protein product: CSARIGIGLMSYTF.